The 19 T cell receptor beta chains given below trace back to one sample, sequenced in a study of shared clonotypes between healthy human individuals. Naive CD8 cells lacked CD45RO and underwent positive selection for CCR7, leaving out terminally differentiated effector memory CD45RA+ cells. Clones were read by immunoSEQ multiplex PCR, and TCRdb kept only the in-frame ones, dropping some. The table lists about 2 million clones, 85% to 95% of them singletons. Sequenced input: naive CD8+ T cells sorted from blood. The receptors were sampled from a young man in good health.

The chain employs TRBV6-6 and TRBJ1-2; D possibly corresponds to TRBD1 (5 bases). This CDR3 is built from 15 residues. Germline V gives CDR1 MNHNY, CDR2 SVGAGI (reference sequence). The V end was cut by 6 bases, the J end by 6 bases, with 20 bases between. CDR3 in DNA: TGTGCCAGCAGCCTAGGTCGGGGGGGTGAGGATGGCTACACCTTC. This translates into CASSLGRGGEDGYTF.

The V gene is TRBV10-2, the J gene TRBJ2-7; tentatively, D is TRBD2 (5 bases). Trimming removed 6 bases at V and 2 bases at J, with 17 bases between. Germline V CDR1 and CDR2: WSHSY, SAAADI. This CDR3 spans 15 amino acids. CDR3 protein: CASSEGASLPYEQYF. In nucleotides, the CDR3 is TGCGCCAGCAGCGAGGGAGCAAGCCTTCCCTACGAGCAGTACTTC.

The chain links TRBV6-5 to TRBJ2-1; 10 bases fit TRBD2. The germline CDR1 and CDR2 sequences are MNHEY and SVGAGI. CDR3 size: 14 residues. With 4 bases clipped from V and 6 bases from J, the junction kept 3 bases outside the gene matches. The CDR3 nucleotides read TGTGCCAGCAGTTTAGCGGGAGGACTCAATGAGCAGTTCTTC. Translating it yields CASSLAGGLNEQFF.

The DNA for the CDR3 is TGTGCCAGCAGCACCGCAAGTCGGACAGGGTTGGCTGGCTACACCTTC. Translated, it gives CASSTASRTGLAGYTF. V gene TRBV5-8 combines with J gene TRBJ1-2, with 8 bases aligning to TRBD1. This CDR3 spans 16 amino acids. In germline, CDR1 is SGHTS, CDR2 YDEGEE. V shed 4 bases, J shed 7 bases, and the junction held 15 bases outside the gene matches.

V and J are TRBV11-2 and TRBJ2-1; D remains ambiguous. The V and J ends lost 5 bases and 3 bases respectively, with 23 bases between them. Germline V gives CDR1 SGHAT, CDR2 FQNNGV. There are 18 residues in the CDR3. CDR3 in DNA: TGTGCCAGCAGCCCTCGGATCAAAGACACCGCCGGCTACAATGAGCAGTTCTTC. It encodes CASSPRIKDTAGYNEQFF.

V is TRBV2 and J is TRBJ1-4, with 9 bases fitting TRBD1. The CDR3 runs 14 residues. Germline V lookup: CDR1 SNHLY, CDR2 FYNNEI. V was pared by 6 bases and J by 6 bases, with 5 bases of the junction left unmatched. DNA of the CDR3: TGTGCCAGCAGCGAGGGACAGGGAGATGAAAAACTGTTTTTT. Amino acids: CASSEGQGDEKLFF.

The chain joins TRBV9 to TRBJ2-2, with D tentatively TRBD2 (6 bases). The germline V gene has CDR1 SGDLS and CDR2 YYNGEE. The CDR3 has 18 amino acids. The V gene lost 4 bases and the J gene lost 6 bases, with 25 bases spanning the gap. In DNA form, the CDR3 reads TGTGCCAGCAGCCCCTATGAATGGGCGGGATGGGAAGCCGGGGAGCTGTTTTTT. Protein sequence: CASSPYEWAGWEAGELFF.

V usage is TRBV4-1 and J usage is TRBJ2-2, with no clear D. This CDR3 contains 15 residues. The V gene's germline CDR1 is MGHRA and CDR2 YSYEKL. Between the trimmed V and J ends, which lost 4 bases and 4 bases, there was a span of 13 bases. The CDR3 reads CASSPLSKGTGELFF. CDR3 sequence (DNA): TGCGCCAGCAGCCCTCTCTCGAAGGGCACCGGGGAGCTGTTTTTT.

Of note for this clone: The junction departs from the called germline gene at one end, perhaps through a read error. V and J are TRBV5-4 and TRBJ2-5; D is unclear. The CDR3 contains 15 residues. Germline V CDR1 and CDR2: SGHNT, YYREEE (reference sequence). The CDR3 DNA reads as TGTGCCAGCAGCTTGGATCGGGTTATCCAACAGACCCAGTACTTC. It specifies CASSLDRVIQQTQYF.

CDR3 loop: CAISGGLAASTDTQYF. The CDR3 DNA reads as TGTGCCATCAGTGGTGGCCTAGCGGCTAGCACAGATACGCAGTATTTT. The chain has TRBV10-3 and TRBJ2-3, with 7 bases fitting TRBD2. V lost 4 bases, J lost 0 bases, and 7 bases stayed unmatched. CDR1 is ENHRY and CDR2 is SYGVKD in the germline V gene. This CDR3 is 16 amino acids long.

This chain connects TRBV28 to TRBJ1-2; D is uncertain. CDR1 and CDR2 from the germline V gene are MDHEN and SYDVKM. V lost 7 bases to trimming and J lost 4 bases, with 19 bases between them. This CDR3 has 15 amino acids. Here the CDR3 reads CASTKSAFQSYGYTF. The DNA of the CDR3 is TGTGCCAGCACCAAGTCCGCGTTTCAGTCCTATGGCTACACCTTC.

The rearrangement joins TRBV6-5 to TRBJ2-7, with unresolved D. The CDR3 consists of 13 residues. Germline V gives CDR1 MNHEY, CDR2 SVGAGI. V lost 10 bases and J 0 bases, leaving 13 bases between the germline ends. The CDR3 is CATASASSYEQYF. The CDR3 nucleotides are TGTGCCACCGCCAGCGCCAGCTCCTACGAGCAGTACTTC.

The rearrangement links TRBV4-1 to TRBJ1-1, with a tentative D call TRBD1 (5 bases). V lost 5 bases and J lost 3, with 10 bases in between. Germline CDR1 MGHRA, CDR2 YSYEKL. The CDR3 covers 13 residues. The CDR3 DNA is TGCGCCAGCAGCAGTGGAGGGGACACTGAAGCTTTCTTT. Amino acid sequence: CASSSGGDTEAFF.

The chain is built from TRBV5-1 and TRBJ2-5; 12 bases match TRBD2. The CDR3 runs to 17 residues. The V and J ends lost 4 bases and 0 bases, in that order; junction bases with no gene match: 7. CDR1 is SGHRS, CDR2 YFSETQ, per germline. In DNA, the CDR3 is TGCGCCAGCAGCCGGACTAGCGGGGTTTGGTACCAAGAGACCCAGTACTTC. This sequence encodes CASSRTSGVWYQETQYF.

As to this clone: Other DNA variants within this sample encode the same CDR3. The chain links TRBV11-2 to TRBJ2-7, with D possibly matching TRBD2 (5 bases). V was pared by 1 base and J by 2 bases, with 9 bases between. The CDR3 covers 14 residues. Germline V lookup: CDR1 SGHAT, CDR2 FQNNGV. CDR3 in amino acids: CASSLGTGTYEQYF. For the CDR3, the DNA is TGTGCCAGCAGCTTAGGGACGGGAACCTACGAGCAGTACTTC.

A single count supports this clone. V gene TRBV28 combines with J gene TRBJ2-7; 7 positions match TRBD1. The V and J ends lost 6 bases and 2 bases, in that order; junction bases with no gene match: 13. Per germline, CDR1 MDHEN and CDR2 SYDVKM. This CDR3 is 16 amino acids long. DNA of the CDR3: TGTGCCAGCAGCTCCCTCAGGGGGTTGACCACCTACGAGCAGTACTTC. It translates to CASSSLRGLTTYEQYF. Using reference TRBV28 and TRBJ2-7 for the parts outside the CDR3, the full variable domain is DVKVTQSSRYLVKRTGEKVFLECVQDMDHENMFWYRQDPGLGLRLIYFSYDVKMKEKGDIPEGYSVSREKKERFSLILESASTNQTSMYLCASSSLRGLTTYEQYFGPGTRLTVT.

The rearrangement uses TRBV6-1 and TRBJ2-1; D gene uncertain. The length of the CDR3 is 15 residues. V was trimmed by 8 bases and J by 2 bases, leaving 16 bases between them. Germline V gives CDR1 MNHNS, CDR2 SASEGT. CDR3: CASSVLALAYNEQFF. CDR3 sequence (DNA): TGTGCCAGCTCCGTATTAGCCCTTGCCTACAATGAGCAGTTCTTC.

Note on this clone: One junction end does not reproduce the germline sequence, and a read error may be involved. The chain carries TRBV10-3 and TRBJ2-7; TRBD1 aligns across 10 bases. The CDR3 covers 16 residues. In germline, CDR1 is ENHRY, CDR2 SYGVKD. This CDR3 reads CATSEGQGSSSYEQYF. In DNA, the CDR3 is TGTGCCACCAGTGAGGGACAGGGGTCTAGCTCCTACGAGCAGTACTTC.

This chain joins TRBV29-1 and TRBJ2-2; D unclear. Germline CDR1 and CDR2: SQVTM and ANQGSEA. V lost 1 base and J 6 bases, leaving 6 bases between the germline ends. The CDR3 loop spans 12 amino acids. The CDR3 loop reads CSVEGWAGELFF. Written as DNA, the CDR3 is TGCAGCGTTGAAGGGTGGGCCGGGGAGCTGTTTTTT.